The 20 T cell receptor beta chains below come from one sample, sequenced in a study of preoperative IRX-2 immunotherapy in early breast cancer. The repertoire was sequenced with immunoSEQ multiplex PCR; TCRdb's copy has only in-frame clones and lacks some. The table lists approximately 96,000 clones, 86% of them singletons, with 2% to 2.5% in the top ten. Treatment in this sample: preoperative locoregional IRX-2 cytokine immunotherapy. The sequenced sample was tumor tissue, obtained after IRX-2 immunotherapy. Receptors were obtained from a human donor with breast cancer.

The genes are TRBV30 and TRBJ1-2; 7 nucleotides line up with TRBD1. J lost 8 bases, V lost 2 bases, and 5 bases had no gene match. Germline V gene lookup returns CDR1 GTSNPN and CDR2 SVGIG (reference sequence). The CDR3 is 12 residues long. The DNA for the CDR3 is TGTGCCTGGAGTCCAGGGACAGTGGGCTACACCTTC. It is translated as CAWSPGTVGYTF.

V usage is TRBV5-1 and J usage is TRBJ2-2; D not certain. This CDR3 spans 15 amino acids. Trimming removed 4 bases from V and 0 bases from J, with 10 bases in between. Germline CDR1 and CDR2: SGHRS and YFSETQ. CDR3 in amino acids: CASSIWTANTGELFF. In nucleotides, the CDR3 is TGCGCCAGCAGCATCTGGACGGCGAACACCGGGGAGCTGTTTTTT.

The chain is built from TRBV19 and TRBJ2-1; D is perhaps TRBD2 (6 bases). Trimming took 3 bases from V and 8 from J, leaving 17 bases between them. The V gene's germline CDR1 is LNHDA and CDR2 SQIVND (reference sequence). CDR3 size: 15 residues. The DNA for the CDR3 is TGTGCCAGTAGTATTAGCCTAGCGCGTTTTGATGAGCAGTTCTTC. Amino acids: CASSISLARFDEQFF.

This clone was detected only a few times. V gene TRBV11-3 combines with J gene TRBJ1-1, with no clear D. The germline V and J ends were trimmed by 3 bases and 4 bases, with 15 bases remaining between them. The CDR3 is 15 residues long. Germline V gene sequence: CDR1 SGHNT, CDR2 YENEEA. CDR3 loop: CASSLESLSGTEAFF. CDR3 DNA: TGTGCCAGCAGCTTGGAAAGCCTCTCTGGCACTGAAGCTTTCTTT.

This chain joins TRBV7-6 and TRBJ1-3; D call uncertain. V was shortened by 5 bases and J by 0 bases, with 8 bases between the two germline ends. The germline V gene encodes CDR1 SGHVS and CDR2 FNYEAQ. The CDR3 sequence is 14 residues long. DNA for the CDR3: TGTGCCAGCAGCCCCCGTGGCTCTGGAAACACCATATATTTT. Translated: CASSPRGSGNTIYF.

CDR3 nucleotides: TGCGCCAGCAGTTTCCAAACAAGCGGTCAAGAGACCCAGTACTTC. Translated: CASSFQTSGQETQYF. The chain recombines TRBV5-1 with TRBJ2-5; D possibly corresponds to TRBD2 (5 bases). The CDR3 is 15 residues long. V gave up 5 bases and J gave up 2 bases, with 16 bases separating them. From germline, CDR1 is SGHRS and CDR2 YFSETQ.

The CDR3 region has the DNA TGTGCTAGTGCCCCTGGGGTAAGAGGAAACACCATATATTTT. Residues: CASAPGVRGNTIYF. J is TRBJ1-3 and V is TRBV12-5; D is unresolved. This CDR3 contains 14 residues. V lost 7 bases to trimming and J lost 4 bases, with 14 bases between them. The V gene's germline CDR1 is LGHNT and CDR2 FRNRAP.

CDR3 in DNA: TGTGCCAGCAGACGTGGACAGGGGGGAAGTACAGATACGCAGTATTTT. It encodes CASRRGQGGSTDTQYF. The gene calls are TRBV6-8 and TRBJ2-3; TRBD1 agrees at 10 bases. The CDR3 contains 16 residues. Germline assignment: CDR1 MNHGY and CDR2 SAAAGT. V shed 6 bases and J 3 bases; nucleotides not matched to a gene: 9.

Only a few counts were recorded for this clone. V usage is TRBV28 and J usage is TRBJ2-7, with a tentative D call TRBD1 (6 bases). V was cut by 5 bases and J by 0 bases, with 14 bases left in between. The CDR3 has 15 residues. Looked up from germline, CDR1 is MDHEN and CDR2 is SYDVKM. The CDR3 DNA reads TGTGCCAGCAGTCCCGATCAGGGGAGCTCCTACGAGCAGTACTTC. Translation gives CASSPDQGSSYEQYF. The variable domain in full, with the rest retrieved from reference TRBV28 and TRBJ2-7, is DVKVTQSSRYLVKRTGEKVFLECVQDMDHENMFWYRQDPGLGLRLIYFSYDVKMKEKGDIPEGYSVSREKKERFSLILESASTNQTSMYLCASSPDQGSSYEQYFGPGTRLTVT.

The V and J genes are TRBV19 and TRBJ1-1; D gene unclear. Germline V lookup: CDR1 LNHDA, CDR2 SQIVND (reference sequence). V dropped 6 bases and J dropped 2 bases, with 13 bases sitting between them. CDR3 length: 14 residues. DNA of the CDR3: TGTGCCAGTAGCCGGACGGCCCTCAACACTGAAGCTTTCTTT. This codes for CASSRTALNTEAFF.

This chain connects TRBV7-6 to TRBJ1-2; 10 bases are a match to TRBD1. J lost 3 bases, V lost 3 bases, and 10 bases had no gene match. The CDR3 loop spans 17 amino acids. Germline CDR1 is SGHVS and CDR2 is FNYEAQ. CDR3 residues: CASSFARQGARDYGYTF. The CDR3 DNA follows: TGTGCCAGCAGCTTTGCACGACAGGGGGCGCGGGACTATGGCTACACCTTC. Full variable domain (missing parts from reference TRBV7-6 and TRBJ1-2): GAGVSQSPRYKVTKRGQDVALRCDPISGHVSLYWYRQALGQGPEFLTYFNYEAQQDKSGLPNDRFSAERPEGSISTLTIQRTEQRDSAMYRCASSFARQGARDYGYTFGSGTRLTVV.

This chain connects TRBV30 to TRBJ1-2; no definite D call. The CDR3 sequence is 15 residues long. The germline CDR1 and CDR2 sequences are GTSNPN and SVGIG (reference sequence). The V end lost 0 bases, the J end lost 7 bases, and 18 bases lay between the germline ends. CDR3 region: CAWSVHTGARSGYTF. CDR3 DNA sequence: TGTGCCTGGAGTGTCCACACGGGTGCACGGTCTGGCTACACCTTC.

This clone was detected only once. The rearrangement uses TRBV10-3 and TRBJ2-7, with TRBD2 identical over 8 bases. CDR1 and CDR2 (germline): ENHRY, SYGVKD. V shed 0 bases, J shed 1 base, and the junction held 5 bases outside the gene matches. The length of the CDR3 is 16 residues. The CDR3 bases are TGTGCCATCAGTGAGTCTAGCGGGACACTTTCCTACGAGCAGTACTTC. Its protein is CAISESSGTLSYEQYF.

This chain uses TRBV18 with TRBJ1-3; no clear D. Germline CDR1 is KGHSH and CDR2 is LQKENI. Trimming left V 4 bases short and J 0 bases short, with 4 bases between. This CDR3 spans 13 amino acids. CDR3 sequence (DNA): TGTGCCAGCTCACTCGGCTCTGGAAACACCATATATTTT. It translates to CASSLGSGNTIYF.

The rearrangement joins TRBV19 to TRBJ1-2; D possibly corresponds to TRBD1 (6 bases). Trimming took 6 bases from V and 1 from J, leaving 15 bases between them. The CDR3 totals 15 residues. CDR1 LNHDA and CDR2 SQIVND come from the germline V gene (reference sequence). The CDR3 DNA reads as TGTGCCAGTAGCTCACTACAGGGCATTAACTATGGCTACACCTTC. It is translated as CASSSLQGINYGYTF.

The V gene is TRBV10-2, the J gene TRBJ2-5; D is possibly TRBD1 (6 bases). CDR3 length equals 14 residues. The V gene lost 7 bases and the J gene lost 3 bases, with 15 bases spanning the gap. CDR1 WSHSY and CDR2 SAAADI come from the germline V gene. In DNA, the CDR3 is TGCGCCAGCATCCAATTACAGGGAGAAGAGACCCAGTACTTC. Amino acid sequence: CASIQLQGEETQYF.

The V call is TRBV6-8, the J call TRBJ2-1, with 8 positions matching TRBD2. After removal of 10 bases from V and 8 bases from J, the junction contained 7 bases not matched to a gene. Germline V gives CDR1 MNHGY, CDR2 SAAAGT. There are 12 residues in the CDR3. CDR3 DNA: TGTGCCATCAGCGGGAGAGGGGATGAGCAGTTCTTC. Translation gives CAISGRGDEQFF.

This CDR3 is CAWSVKEGSNTEAFF. The CDR3 coding sequence is TGTGCCTGGAGTGTAAAGGAAGGGTCGAACACTGAAGCTTTCTTT. This chain uses TRBV30 with TRBJ1-1, with D unclear. Germline CDR1 is GTSNPN and CDR2 is SVGIG (reference sequence). Trimming stripped 0 bases from V and 1 base from J, with 12 bases between. The CDR3 covers 15 residues.

This clone was found once. V and J are TRBV19 and TRBJ2-2; 10 nucleotides agree with TRBD2. V shed 5 bases, J shed 3 bases, and the junction held 9 bases outside the gene matches. The CDR3 totals 17 residues. The germline V gene encodes CDR1 LNHDA and CDR2 SQIVND (reference sequence). In DNA, the CDR3 is TGTGCCAGTAGTGCTAAGCCGGGACTAGCGCACACCGGGGAGCTGTTTTTT. Its protein product is CASSAKPGLAHTGELFF. The whole variable domain, remainder taken from reference TRBV19 and TRBJ2-2, is DGGITQSPKYLFRKEGQNVTLSCEQNLNHDAMYWYRQDPGQGLRLIYYSQIVNDFQKGDIAEGYSVSREKKESFPLTVTSAQKNPTAFYLCASSAKPGLAHTGELFFGEGSRLTVL.

The rearrangement joins TRBV5-1 to TRBJ2-7; the D is unclear. The germline V gene encodes CDR1 SGHRS and CDR2 YFSETQ. V shed 4 bases and J shed 3 bases, with 14 bases lying between them. The length of the CDR3 is 14 residues. The CDR3 DNA follows: TGCGCCAGCAGCCAGTACTCGGACGGCTACGAGCAGTACTTC. As protein: CASSQYSDGYEQYF.